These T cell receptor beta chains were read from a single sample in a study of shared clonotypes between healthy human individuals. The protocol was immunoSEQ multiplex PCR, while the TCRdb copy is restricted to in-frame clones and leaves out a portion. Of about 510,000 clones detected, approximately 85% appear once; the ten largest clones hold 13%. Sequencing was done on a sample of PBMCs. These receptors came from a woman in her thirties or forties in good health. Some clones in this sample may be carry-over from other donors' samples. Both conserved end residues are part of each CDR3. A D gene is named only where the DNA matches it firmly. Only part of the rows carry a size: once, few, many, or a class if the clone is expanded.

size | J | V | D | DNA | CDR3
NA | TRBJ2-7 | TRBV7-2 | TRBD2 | TGTGCCAGCAGCCTGACTAGCGGGAAGCTCGAGCAGTACTTC | CASSLTSGKLEQYF
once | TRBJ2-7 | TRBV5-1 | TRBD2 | TGCGCCAGGAATATCAGCGGGAGGGGGTACGAGCAGTACTTC | CARNISGRGYEQYF
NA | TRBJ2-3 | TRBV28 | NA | TGTGCCACCTCGCTGAAGGGCGCAGATACGCAGTATTTT | CATSLKGADTQYF
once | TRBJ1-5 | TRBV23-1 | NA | TGCGCTAGCAGTCAATTTAGAATCGGACATCAGCCCCAGCATTTT | CASSQFRIGHQPQHF
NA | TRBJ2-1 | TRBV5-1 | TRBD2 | TGCGCCAGCAGCTTGAGCACAGGGACTAGCGGGGGGAATGAGCAGTTCTTC | CASSLSTGTSGGNEQFF
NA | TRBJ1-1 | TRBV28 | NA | TGTGCCAGCAGGAGCTCACGACAGGTCGCTGAAGCTTTCTTT | CASRSSRQVAEAFF
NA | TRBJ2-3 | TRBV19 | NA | TGTGCCAGTAGTAACCACCGGACTAGCACAGATACGCAGTATTTT | CASSNHRTSTDTQYF
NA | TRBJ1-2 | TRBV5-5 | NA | TGTGCCAGCAGCTTCGACTCTCAGGGCTACACCTTC | CASSFDSQGYTF
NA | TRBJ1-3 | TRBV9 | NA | TGTGCCAGCAGCGTAGCCAGCCGGTCGAGTTTCGGAAACACCATATATTTT | CASSVASRSSFGNTIYF
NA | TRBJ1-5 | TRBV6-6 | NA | TGTGCCAGCAGTTTCGGGGGGAATCAGCCCCAGCATTTT | CASSFGGNQPQHF
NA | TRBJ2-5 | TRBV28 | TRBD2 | TGTGCCAGCAGTTCCACCCCCGGACTAGCGGGAGGGGAGACCCAGTACTTC | CASSSTPGLAGGETQYF
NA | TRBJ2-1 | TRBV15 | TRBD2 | TGTGCCACCAGCAGAGATCCCCTAGCGGGACGCCTCGGCTATGAGCAGTTCTTC | CATSRDPLAGRLGYEQFF
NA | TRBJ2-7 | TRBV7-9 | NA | TGTGCCAGCAGCCCCTGGGGGCCCCACGAGCAGTACTTC | CASSPWGPHEQYF
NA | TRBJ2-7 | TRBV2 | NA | TGTGCCAGCAGTGTTAGCGACAACTCCTACGAGCAGTACTTC | CASSVSDNSYEQYF
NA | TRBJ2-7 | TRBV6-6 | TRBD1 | TGTGCCAGCAGCCCGGACAGGGCAACCTACGAGCAGTACTTC | CASSPDRATYEQYF
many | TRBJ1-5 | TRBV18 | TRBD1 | TGTGCCAGCTCACGAGGGACAGGGAATCAGCCCCAGCATTTT | CASSRGTGNQPQHF
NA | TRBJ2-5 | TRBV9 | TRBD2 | TGTGCCAGCGGTCCAGCGGGAGGGGAGACCCAGTACTTC | CASGPAGGETQYF
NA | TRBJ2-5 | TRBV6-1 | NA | TGTGCCAGCAGTGAGGGTTGGGGGGGCGAGACCCAGTACTTC | CASSEGWGGETQYF
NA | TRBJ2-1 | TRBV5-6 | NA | TGTGCCAGCAGCTTCTGGTCCTACAATGAGCAGTTCTTC | CASSFWSYNEQFF
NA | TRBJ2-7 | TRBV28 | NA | TGTGCCAGCGGCAGCTCCTACGAGCAGTACTTC | CASGSSYEQYF
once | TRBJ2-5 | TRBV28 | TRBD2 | TGTGCCAGCAGTTCTCCTAGCGGGAGGATCTACCAAGAGACCCAGTACTTC | CASSSPSGRIYQETQYF
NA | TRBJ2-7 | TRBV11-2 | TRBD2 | TGTGCCAGCAGCGCCGGTGAGCGGGAGATCCACGAGCAGTACTTC | CASSAGEREIHEQYF
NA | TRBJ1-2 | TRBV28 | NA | TGTGCCAGCAAAAACTTCGACAGCAACTATGGCTACACCTTC | CASKNFDSNYGYTF
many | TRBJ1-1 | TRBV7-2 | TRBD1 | TGTGCCTGCAGGAGGGGGCTGAACACTGAAGCTTTCTTT | CACRRGLNTEAFF
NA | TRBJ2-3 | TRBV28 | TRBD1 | TGTGCCAGCAGTTTCCGTGACAGGGGATTCGGACTAGATACGCAGTATTTT | CASSFRDRGFGLDTQYF
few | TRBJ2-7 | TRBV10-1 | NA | TGCGCCAGCAGTGAGTCTTCACAGAGCGCCGAGCAGTACTTC | CASSESSQSAEQYF
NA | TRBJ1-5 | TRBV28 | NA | TGTGCCAGCAGTGGGGCCGCGAGGTTTCAGCCCCAGCATTTT | CASSGAARFQPQHF
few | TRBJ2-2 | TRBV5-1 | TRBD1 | TGCGCCAGCAGCTTGTCGGGACAGCTCACCGGGGAGCTGTTTTTT | CASSLSGQLTGELFF
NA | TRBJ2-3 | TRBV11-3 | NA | TGTGCCAGCAGCTTAGGGCAGAGCGGCCCAAGCACAGATACGCAGTATTTT | CASSLGQSGPSTDTQYF
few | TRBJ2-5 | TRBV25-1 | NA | TGTGCCAGCAGTGAAGGCACAGGGAAACAAGAGACCCAGTACTTC | CASSEGTGKQETQYF
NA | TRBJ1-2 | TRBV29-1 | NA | TGCAGCGTTGAAGTCCCGGTGGGGGGGATCTATGGCTACACCTTC | CSVEVPVGGIYGYTF
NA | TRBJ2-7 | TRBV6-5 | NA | TGTGCCAGCAGCCGGCAGGGCTACGAGCAGTACTTC | CASSRQGYEQYF
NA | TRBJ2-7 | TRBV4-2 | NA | TGTGCCAGCAGCCAAGATCTTGGGTACGAGCAGTACTTC | CASSQDLGYEQYF
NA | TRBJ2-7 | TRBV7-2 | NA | TGTGCCAGCAGCTTTAAGGGGTACGAGCAGTACTTC | CASSFKGYEQYF
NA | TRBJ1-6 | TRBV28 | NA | TGTGCCAGCCGGGGAGGTGTCGGGACTTATTCACCCCTCCACTTT | CASRGGVGTYSPLHF
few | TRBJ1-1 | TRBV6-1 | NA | TGTGCCAGCAGTGAAGGGGGCGTCAACACTGAAGCTTTCTTT | CASSEGGVNTEAFF